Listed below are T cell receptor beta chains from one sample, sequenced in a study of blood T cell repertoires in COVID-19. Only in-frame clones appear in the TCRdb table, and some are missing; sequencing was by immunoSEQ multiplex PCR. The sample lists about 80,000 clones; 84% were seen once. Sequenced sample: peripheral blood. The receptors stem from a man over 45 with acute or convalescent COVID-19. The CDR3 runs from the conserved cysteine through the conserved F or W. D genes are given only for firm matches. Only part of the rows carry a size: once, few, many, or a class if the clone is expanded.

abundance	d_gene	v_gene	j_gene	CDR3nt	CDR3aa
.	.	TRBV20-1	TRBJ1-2	TGCAGTTCTTCGTTCGGGGGAGGCTACACCTTC	CSSSFGGGYTF
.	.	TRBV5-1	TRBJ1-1	TGCGCCAGCAGCTTGGCCACGGGGAACACTGAAGCTTTCTTT	CASSLATGNTEAFF
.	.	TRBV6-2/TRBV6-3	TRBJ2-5	TGTGCCAGCAGTTACTCGCAGACAGGACGAGAGACCCAGTACTTC	CASSYSQTGRETQYF
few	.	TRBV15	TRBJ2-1	TGTGCCACCAGCAGACGTTCTGCAGACTACAATGAGCAGTTCTTC	CATSRRSADYNEQFF
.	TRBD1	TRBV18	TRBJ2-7	TGTGCCAGCTCACCACCAGGACAGGGCACCTACGAGCAGTACTTC	CASSPPGQGTYEQYF
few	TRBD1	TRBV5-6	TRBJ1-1	TGTGCCAGCAGCTTTACAGGGGTGGACACTGAAGCTTTCTTT	CASSFTGVDTEAFF
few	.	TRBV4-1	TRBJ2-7	TGCGCCAGCAGCCAACAACTCGTAAGCTACGAGCAGTACTTC	CASSQQLVSYEQYF
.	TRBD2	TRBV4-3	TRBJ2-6	TGCGCCAGCAGCCAAGATATGACTAGCGGGAGAGCTGGGGCCAACGTCCTGACTTTC	CASSQDMTSGRAGANVLTF
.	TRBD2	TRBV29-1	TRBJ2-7	TGCAGCGTCGCAGACGGACTAGCCTACGAGCAGTACTTC	CSVADGLAYEQYF
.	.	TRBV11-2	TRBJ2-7	TGTGCCAGCAGCTTAAGTAGCGGCTCCTACGAGCAGTACTTC	CASSLSSGSYEQYF
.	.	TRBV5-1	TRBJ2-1	TGCGCCAGCAGCCAGACGACAGGAACACTATACAATGAGCAGTTCTTC	CASSQTTGTLYNEQFF
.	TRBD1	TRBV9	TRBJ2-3	TGTGCCAGCAGCCCCGGGACAGGGCCGTCAGATACGCAGTATTTT	CASSPGTGPSDTQYF
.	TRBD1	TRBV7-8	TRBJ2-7	TGTGCCAGCAGCTTAGTACCCGGCAGGGGGGAGCAGTACTTC	CASSLVPGRGEQYF
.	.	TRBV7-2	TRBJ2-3	TGTGCCAGCAGCCGGGGGACCACAGATACGCAGTATTTT	CASSRGTTDTQYF